This note documents a single T cell receptor beta chain sequence. This receptor's antigen is unknown. Per-base qualities were not stored, and no clone one base away is much larger. This record comes from a study of OX40 agonist ivuxolimab in advanced cancers. The study in broad terms: Ivuxolimab, which targeted the costimulatory receptor OX40 (CD134), was an agonistic, fully human IgG2 monoclonal antibody. Peripheral TCRbeta sequencing was intended to test whether TCR sequence diversity was altered and clonal T-cell expansion was caused by ivuxolimab. In the dose-escalation cohort, around four fifths of patients were male, and the mean age was approximately 60 years, with a range of 23 to 79. Of the roughly 54 dose-escalation patients, hepatocellular carcinoma was present in approximately 20, melanoma in approximately 15, renal cell carcinoma in 9 and head and neck cancer in 9. Intravenous ivuxolimab was administered to patients every 2 weeks at six dose levels: 0.01, 0.1, 0.3, 1.5, 3 and 10 mg/kg. Three dose-escalation patients achieved partial responses, one with hepatocellular carcinoma and two with cutaneous melanoma. Prior anti-PD-1, anti-PD-L1 or anti-CTLA-4 therapy was permitted, and 30% to 45% of dose-escalation patients had received checkpoint inhibitors. The paper reports the monotherapy dose-escalation portion (N = 52 patients) of the phase I ivuxolimab trial.

The investigation overall reported the following: In the 0.1-3.0 mg/kg groups, partial responders had among the lowest normalized peripheral clonal expansion, particularly in CD8+ T cells. Low levels of normalized T-cell clonal expansion were also seen in some nonresponding patients. At doses of 0.1 to 3.0 mg/kg, clonal expansion of both CD4+ and CD8+ T cells in blood was seen between baseline and week 6. On average, CD8+ T cells showed more expanded clones than CD4+ T cells after ivuxolimab. Antigen specificity was not determined for the clonally expanded peripheral T cells.

Genomic DNA was extracted from sorted cells for sequencing of the TCRbeta CDR3 region. TCRbeta CDR3 regions were sequenced using the immunoSEQ Assay. TCRdb mirrors the immuneACCESS table, restricted to in-frame sequences. Some clones are absent from its copies; in checked studies, under half trace to an unresolved V gene, and the reason for the others is unknown. The sample contains some 59,000 clones, about 85% of them found a single time. Roughly 17% of the sample goes to the ten largest clones. From the cysteine up to the phenylalanine, the CDR3 has a length of 14 residues. The only DNA kept is the CDR3, 42 bases in frame from the first base. Reading the germline V gene gives CDR1 SGHRS and CDR2 YFSETQ. V loses 3 bases at its end and J loses 5 bases; junction bases beyond the gene matches: 5. The trial excluded patients who had a history of autoimmune disease or who were on systemic immunosuppression. Peripheral blood for TCR sequencing was collected from all dose cohorts at baseline, on cycle 4 day 1, and on cycle 7 day 1. Samples came from an open-label, multicenter, first-in-human phase I dose-escalation trial of ivuxolimab. Adults with locally advanced or metastatic melanoma, renal cell carcinoma, hepatocellular carcinoma or head and neck squamous cell carcinoma were enrolled in the trial. Before TCR sequencing, CD4+ T cells and CD8+ T cells were sorted from peripheral blood as separate populations.

The sequence was collected from an adult with an advanced solid tumor such as melanoma, head and neck, liver or kidney cancer. Here the sequenced sample was CD4+ or CD8+ T cells sorted from blood, taken in a trial of the OX40 agonist ivuxolimab. Recombination connected TRBV5-1 to TRBJ2-5, with TRBD1 identical over 9 junction bases. The DNA sequence reads TGCGCCAGCAGCTCCATGACAGGGGGTGAGACCCAGTACTTC. It translates as CASSSMTGGETQYF.